Given below is one TCR beta chain in context. This clonotype has a handful of counts. What this receptor recognizes is not known. One base away there is no much larger clone; base qualities are not given. The sample originates from a study of T-cell memory formation after mild COVID-19 (TCRdb year 2021). With respect to the entire study: TCR sequence clusters from the two donors were largely donor specific. T-cell clones expanding and contracting after mild COVID-19 in a couple of donors were tracked by longitudinal TCRalpha and TCRbeta repertoire sequencing. Two young, previously healthy adult volunteers made up the cohort, one male and one female. Summary of the overall study and its limitations: Balanced CD4/CD8 phenotypes were observed for clones contracting from day 15 to 85, whereas a bias towards CD4+ was observed for a second wave of clones expanding from day 15 to 37. Whether the second-wave clones peaking on day 37 were SARS-CoV-2 specific was not confirmed. Some responding clones were detected in pre-infection memory, suggesting pre-existing cross-reactive memory T cells joined the SARS-CoV-2 response. Contracting CD4+ clones turned up mainly in the CM and EM memory subsets, whereas EMRA was where CD8+ clones were enriched. Only a couple of mild cases were covered in the study, and larger cohorts including severe cases with pre-infection samples were considered necessary.

PBMCs were isolated by Ficoll-Paque density gradient centrifugation. Trimming takes 0 bases from V and 3 bases from J, and the germline ends sit 12 bases apart. From cysteine to phenylalanine, the CDR3 is 15 amino acids long. Only the CDR3 DNA is retained, 45 bases long and in frame from the first base. The germline V gene yields SGHDN for CDR1 and FVKESK for CDR2. Sequenced using an Illumina NovaSeq 6000. TCRalpha and TCRbeta cDNA libraries were built by 5'RACE with constant-segment primers, adding sample barcodes and unique molecular identifiers. RNA was extracted from every sample with Trizol reagent. Library amplification was performed in two PCR steps, and a second sample barcode and Illumina TruSeq adapters were introduced in the second step. The libraries were sequenced on an Illumina NovaSeq using 2 x 150 bp paired-end reads. In the source study's methods: Reads were demultiplexed and collapsed into UMI-guided consensus sequences with migec v1.2.7. Using mixcr v2.1.11, the UMI consensuses were aligned to TRA and TRB V and J templates and assembled into clonotypes. A clonotype was counted as expanded or contracted only when both edgeR and NoisET called the clonotype significant, with the noise models trained on biological replicates. For edgeR calls, the thresholds were a false discovery rate-adjusted p below 0.01 and a log2 fold-change of 1. PCA with hierarchical clustering of max-normalized trajectories of the 1000 most abundant clonotypes was used as exploratory dynamics analysis. Each responding clone was given a CD4 or CD8 phenotype based on the CD4+ and CD8+ repertoires, which had been sequenced separately. TCRdb reprocessed the public reads (quality trimming at Q25 with fastp, clone calling with MiXCR) and kept in-frame beta chains. Identical CDR3 proteins give one entry, which carries the most common genes and DNA. TCRdb's processing, not the study's, gives the V and J calls here. For this sample the table gives about 560,000 distinct CDR3 sequences, of which approximately 21% were detected only once. The ten largest clones take up roughly 8.3% of the sample.

Sequencing was done on a sample of PBMCs or a T cell subset sorted from them (not recorded which). This receptor was identified in an adult woman who had mild COVID-19 (a few samples of this study predate the infection). The sample titles of this study are shuffled in the database, so cell type and time point are left out; the donor was told from shared clones. Rearrangement joined TRBV14 to TRBJ2-7; TRBD2 is possibly the D segment (6 matching bases). The nucleotides are TGTGCCAGCAGCCAAGATCGGGCGGGGATCTACGAGCAGTACTTC. It codes for CASSQDRAGIYEQYF.